This T cell receptor beta chain was recovered during a study of PD-1 blockade in classical Hodgkin lymphoma. Sequencing was performed with immunoSEQ multiplex PCR; in TCRdb, only in-frame clones are kept and a portion is missing. The sample has over 20,000 clones, 73% seen once. Turning to this clone: Its antigen remains unidentified.

Study results and caveats: Those achieving complete response showed baseline diversity like newly diagnosed patients.

The CDR3 is 17 amino acids. After removal of 7 bases from V and 2 bases from J, the junction contained 7 bases not matched to a gene. CDR1 is MNHEY, CDR2 SMNVEV, per germline (reference sequence). In every patient, relapse followed autologous stem cell transplantation, while exposure to brentuximab vedotin differed. The clonotype originates from a human donor with classical Hodgkin lymphoma. The chain uses TRBV27 and TRBJ2-2, with 13 positions matching TRBD2. The sequenced sample was peripheral blood mononuclear cells (PBMCs), obtained before the second cycle of nivolumab. Here the CDR3 DNA reads TGTGCCAGCACCCGAAGGACTAGCGGGAGTAACACCGGGGAGCTGTTTTTT. It encodes CASTRRTSGSNTGELFF.